This T cell receptor (beta chain) was documented in a study of response to subunit inactivated influenza vaccine. Germline V lookup: CDR1 MDHEN, CDR2 SYDVKM. The CDR3 has 11 amino acids. Points from the study as a whole: Each seasonal flu vaccination may recruit only limited new T cells, authors suggested.

Notes on this clonotype: The antigen remains unidentified.

Via MiXCR, TCRdb re-called the RT-PCR reads, giving one row per CDR3 protein. The sample includes 250,000 to 350,000 distinct CDR3 sequences, around 22% of them seen just once. The gene calls are TRBV28 and TRBJ1-2; 10 nucleotides agree with TRBD1. This sample comprised PBMCs from blood, obtained 21 months after vaccination. The origin of this receptor is a man between 50 and 69 years old who received an inactivated influenza vaccine. As DNA, the CDR3 is TGTACGACCGGGACAGGGGTTGGCTACACCTTC. It yields the protein CTTGTGVGYTF.